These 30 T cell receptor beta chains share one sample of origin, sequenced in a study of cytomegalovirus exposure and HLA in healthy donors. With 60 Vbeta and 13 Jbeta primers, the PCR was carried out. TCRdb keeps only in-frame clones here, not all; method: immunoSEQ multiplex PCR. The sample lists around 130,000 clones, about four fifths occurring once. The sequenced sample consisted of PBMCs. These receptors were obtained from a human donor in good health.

The CDR3 loop is CASSVSVGDRKYNEQFF. In DNA form, the CDR3 reads TGTGCCAGCAGCGTATCGGTGGGGGACAGGAAGTACAATGAGCAGTTCTTC. V is TRBV9 and J is TRBJ2-1; 8 positions match TRBD1. Per the germline V gene, CDR1 is SGDLS and CDR2 is YYNGEE. The ends lost 1 base at V and 4 bases at J; junction bases unmatched: 10. This CDR3 has 17 amino acids.

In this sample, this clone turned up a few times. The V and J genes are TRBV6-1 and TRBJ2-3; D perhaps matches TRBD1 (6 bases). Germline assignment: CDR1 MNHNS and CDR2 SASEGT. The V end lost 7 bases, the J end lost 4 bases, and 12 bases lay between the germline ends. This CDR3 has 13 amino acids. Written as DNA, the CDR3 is TGTGCCAGCATGGACAGAACTTCAGATACGCAGTATTTT. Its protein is CASMDRTSDTQYF.

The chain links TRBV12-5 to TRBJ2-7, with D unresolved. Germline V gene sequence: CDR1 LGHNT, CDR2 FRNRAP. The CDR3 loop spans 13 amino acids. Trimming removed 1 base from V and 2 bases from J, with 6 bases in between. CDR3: CASGLDTTYEQYF. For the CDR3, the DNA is TGTGCTAGTGGTTTGGACACAACCTACGAGCAGTACTTC.

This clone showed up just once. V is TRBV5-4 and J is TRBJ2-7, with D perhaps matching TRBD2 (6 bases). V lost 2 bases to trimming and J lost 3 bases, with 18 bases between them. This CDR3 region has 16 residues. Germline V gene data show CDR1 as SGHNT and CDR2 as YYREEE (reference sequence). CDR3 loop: CASSFGSGSTLYEQYF. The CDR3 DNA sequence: TGTGCCAGCAGCTTTGGGTCCGGGAGCACCCTCTACGAGCAGTACTTC. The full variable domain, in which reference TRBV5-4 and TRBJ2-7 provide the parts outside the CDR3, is ETGVTQSPTHLIKTRGQQVTLRCSSQSGHNTVSWYQQALGQGPQFIFQYYREEENGRGNFPPRFSGLQFPNYSSELNVNALELDDSALYLCASSFGSGSTLYEQYFGPGTRLTVT.

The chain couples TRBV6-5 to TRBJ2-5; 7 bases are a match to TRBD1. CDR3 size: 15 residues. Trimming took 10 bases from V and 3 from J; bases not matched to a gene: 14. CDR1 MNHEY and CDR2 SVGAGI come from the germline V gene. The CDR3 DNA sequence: TGTGCCACAACCCCTTCCTCCGGGACAGAAGAGACCCAGTACTTC. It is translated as CATTPSSGTEETQYF.

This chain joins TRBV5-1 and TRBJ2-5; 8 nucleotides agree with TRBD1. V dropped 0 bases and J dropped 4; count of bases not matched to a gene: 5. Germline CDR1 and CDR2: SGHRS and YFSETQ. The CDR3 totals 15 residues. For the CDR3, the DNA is TGCGCCAGCAGCTTGGCCCCACAGGGGGTAGAGACCCAGTACTTC. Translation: CASSLAPQGVETQYF.

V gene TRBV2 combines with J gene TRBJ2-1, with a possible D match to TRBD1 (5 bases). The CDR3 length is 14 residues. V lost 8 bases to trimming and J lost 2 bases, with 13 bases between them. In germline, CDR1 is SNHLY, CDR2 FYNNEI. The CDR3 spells CASDRQGAYNEQFF. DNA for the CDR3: TGTGCCAGCGATCGGCAAGGGGCCTACAATGAGCAGTTCTTC.

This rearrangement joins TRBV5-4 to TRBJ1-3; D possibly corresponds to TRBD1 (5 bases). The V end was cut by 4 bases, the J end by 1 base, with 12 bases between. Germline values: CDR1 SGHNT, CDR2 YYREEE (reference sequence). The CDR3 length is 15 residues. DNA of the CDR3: TGTGCCAGCAGCCCCAGGGAATCTTCTGGAAACACCATATATTTT. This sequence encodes CASSPRESSGNTIYF.

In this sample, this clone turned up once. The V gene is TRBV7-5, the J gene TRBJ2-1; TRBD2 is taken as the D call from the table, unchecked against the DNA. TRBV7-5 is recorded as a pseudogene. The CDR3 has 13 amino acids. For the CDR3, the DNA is TGTGCCAGAAGCACTATCAGAGCCAATGAGCAGTTCTTC. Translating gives CARSTIRANEQFF.

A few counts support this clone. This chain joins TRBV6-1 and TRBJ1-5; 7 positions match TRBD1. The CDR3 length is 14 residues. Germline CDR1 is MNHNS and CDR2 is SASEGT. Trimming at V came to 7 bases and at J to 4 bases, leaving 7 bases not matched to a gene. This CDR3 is CASTRDSNNQPQHF. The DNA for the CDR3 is TGTGCCAGCACAAGGGACAGTAATAATCAGCCCCAGCATTTT.

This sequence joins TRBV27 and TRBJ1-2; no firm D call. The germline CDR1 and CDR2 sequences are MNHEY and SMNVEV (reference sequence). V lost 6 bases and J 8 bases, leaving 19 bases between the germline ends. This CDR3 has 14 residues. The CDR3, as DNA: TGTGCCAGCAGAGACCTAGGTGCAGCGGGGGGCTACACCTTC. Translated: CASRDLGAAGGYTF.

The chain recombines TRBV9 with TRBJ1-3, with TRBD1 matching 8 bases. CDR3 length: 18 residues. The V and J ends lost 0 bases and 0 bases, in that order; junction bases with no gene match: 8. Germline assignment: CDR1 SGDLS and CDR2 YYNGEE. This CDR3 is CASSVGPTGTGSGNTIYF. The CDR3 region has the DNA TGTGCCAGCAGCGTAGGACCCACCGGGACAGGCTCTGGAAACACCATATATTTT.

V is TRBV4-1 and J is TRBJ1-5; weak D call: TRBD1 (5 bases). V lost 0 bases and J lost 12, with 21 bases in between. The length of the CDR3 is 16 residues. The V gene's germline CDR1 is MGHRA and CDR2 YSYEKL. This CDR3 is CASSQDFGGWDSGQHF. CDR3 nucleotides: TGCGCCAGCAGCCAAGATTTTGGGGGGTGGGATTCGGGCCAGCATTTT.

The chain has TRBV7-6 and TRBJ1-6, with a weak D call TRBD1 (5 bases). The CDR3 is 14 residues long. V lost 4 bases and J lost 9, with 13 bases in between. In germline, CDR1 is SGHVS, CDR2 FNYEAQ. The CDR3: CASSSGGAGSPLHF. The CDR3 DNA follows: TGTGCCAGCAGCTCGGGAGGGGCTGGTTCACCCCTCCACTTT.

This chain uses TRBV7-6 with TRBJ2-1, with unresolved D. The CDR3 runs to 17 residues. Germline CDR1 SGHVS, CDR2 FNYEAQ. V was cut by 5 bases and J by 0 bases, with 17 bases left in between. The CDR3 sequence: CASSPTEALSSYNEQFF. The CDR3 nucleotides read TGTGCCAGCAGCCCCACCGAGGCATTGAGCTCCTACAATGAGCAGTTCTTC.

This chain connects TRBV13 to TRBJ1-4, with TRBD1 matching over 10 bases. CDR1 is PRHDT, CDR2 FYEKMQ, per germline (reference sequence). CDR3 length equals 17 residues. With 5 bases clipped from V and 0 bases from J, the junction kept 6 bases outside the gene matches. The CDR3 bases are TGTGCCAGCAGCCCGGGACAGGGGATTGCAACTAATGAAAAACTGTTTTTT. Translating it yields CASSPGQGIATNEKLFF.

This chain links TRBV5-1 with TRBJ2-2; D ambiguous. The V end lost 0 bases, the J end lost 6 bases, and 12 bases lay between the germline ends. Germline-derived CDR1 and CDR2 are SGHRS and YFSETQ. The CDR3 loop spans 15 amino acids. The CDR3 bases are TGCGCCAGCAGCTTGGATCACCAACGGTCCGGGGAGCTGTTTTTT. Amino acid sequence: CASSLDHQRSGELFF.

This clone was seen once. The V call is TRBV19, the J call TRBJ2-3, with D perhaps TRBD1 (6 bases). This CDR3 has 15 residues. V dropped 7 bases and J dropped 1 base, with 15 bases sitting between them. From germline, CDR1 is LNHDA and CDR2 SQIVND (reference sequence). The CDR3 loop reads CASKIQGYGTDTQYF. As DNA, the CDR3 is TGTGCCAGTAAGATTCAGGGGTACGGCACAGATACGCAGTATTTT. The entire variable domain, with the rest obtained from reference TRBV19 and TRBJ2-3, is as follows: DGGITQSPKYLFRKEGQNVTLSCEQNLNHDAMYWYRQDPGQGLRLIYYSQIVNDFQKGDIAEGYSVSREKKESFPLTVTSAQKNPTAFYLCASKIQGYGTDTQYFGPGTRLTVL.

The CDR3, as DNA: TGTGCCAGCAGCTTGGGGACTTTCACCTACGAGCAGTACTTC. It codes for CASSLGTFTYEQYF. The chain is built from TRBV11-2 and TRBJ2-7; a weak D match, TRBD2 (6 bases). Germline CDR1 reads SGHAT; CDR2 reads FQNNGV. Trimming pared 3 bases from V and 2 bases from J, leaving 11 bases between. The CDR3 consists of 14 residues.

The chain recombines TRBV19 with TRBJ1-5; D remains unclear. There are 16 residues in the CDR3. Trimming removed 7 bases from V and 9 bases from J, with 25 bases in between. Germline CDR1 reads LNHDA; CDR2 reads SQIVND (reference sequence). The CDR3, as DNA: TGTGCCAGTAAGATCGGGGAGAGGGCCGCCCTCGGGCCCCAGCATTTT. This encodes CASKIGERAALGPQHF. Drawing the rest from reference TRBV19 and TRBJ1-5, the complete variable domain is DGGITQSPKYLFRKEGQNVTLSCEQNLNHDAMYWYRQDPGQGLRLIYYSQIVNDFQKGDIAEGYSVSREKKESFPLTVTSAQKNPTAFYLCASKIGERAALGPQHFGDGTRLSIL.

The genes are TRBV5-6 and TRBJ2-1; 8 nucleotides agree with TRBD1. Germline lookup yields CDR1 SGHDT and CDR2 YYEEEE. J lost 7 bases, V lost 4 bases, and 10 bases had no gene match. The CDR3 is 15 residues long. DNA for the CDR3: TGTGCCAGCAGCCGACAGGGGCTATTCGGTAATGAGCAGTTCTTC. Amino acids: CASSRQGLFGNEQFF.

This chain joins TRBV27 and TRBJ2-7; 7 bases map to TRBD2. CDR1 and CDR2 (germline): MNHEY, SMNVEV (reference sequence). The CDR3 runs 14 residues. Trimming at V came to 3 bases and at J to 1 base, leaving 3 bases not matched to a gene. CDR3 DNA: TGTGCCAGCAGTTTCAGGGAGGGATCCTACGAGCAGTACTTC. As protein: CASSFREGSYEQYF.

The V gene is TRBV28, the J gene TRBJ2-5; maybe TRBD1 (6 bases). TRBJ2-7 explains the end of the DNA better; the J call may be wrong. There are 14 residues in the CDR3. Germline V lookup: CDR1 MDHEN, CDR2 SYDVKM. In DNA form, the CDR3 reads TGTGCCAGCAGCAAATCCGGGACAATCTACGAGCAGTACTTC. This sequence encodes CASSKSGTIYEQYF.

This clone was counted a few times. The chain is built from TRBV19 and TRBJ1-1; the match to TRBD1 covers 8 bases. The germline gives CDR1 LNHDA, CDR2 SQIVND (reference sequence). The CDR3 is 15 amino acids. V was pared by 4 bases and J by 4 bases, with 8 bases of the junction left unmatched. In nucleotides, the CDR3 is TGTGCCAGTAGTAACCCGGACAGGGACTTCACTGAAGCTTTCTTT. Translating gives CASSNPDRDFTEAFF.

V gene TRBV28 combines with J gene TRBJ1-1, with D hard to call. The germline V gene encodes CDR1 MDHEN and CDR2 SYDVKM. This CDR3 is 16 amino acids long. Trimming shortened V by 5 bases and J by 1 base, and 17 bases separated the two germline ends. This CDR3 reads CASSATTGKPNTEAFF. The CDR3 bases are TGTGCCAGCAGTGCCACGACCGGGAAACCGAACACTGAAGCTTTCTTT. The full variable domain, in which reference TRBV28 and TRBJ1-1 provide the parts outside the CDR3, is DVKVTQSSRYLVKRTGEKVFLECVQDMDHENMFWYRQDPGLGLRLIYFSYDVKMKEKGDIPEGYSVSREKKERFSLILESASTNQTSMYLCASSATTGKPNTEAFFGQGTRLTVV.

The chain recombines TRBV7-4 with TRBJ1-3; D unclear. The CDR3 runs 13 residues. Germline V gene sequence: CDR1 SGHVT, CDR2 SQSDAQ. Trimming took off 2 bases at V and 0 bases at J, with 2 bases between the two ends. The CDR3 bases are TGTGCCAGCAGCTTACGCTCTGGAAACACCATATATTTT. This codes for CASSLRSGNTIYF.

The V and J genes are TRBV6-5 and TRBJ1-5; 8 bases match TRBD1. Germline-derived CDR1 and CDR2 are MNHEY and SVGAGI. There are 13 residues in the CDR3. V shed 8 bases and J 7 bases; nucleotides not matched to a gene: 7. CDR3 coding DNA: TGTGCCAGCTACTCCCAGGGGGCCCAGCCCCAGCATTTT. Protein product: CASYSQGAQPQHF.

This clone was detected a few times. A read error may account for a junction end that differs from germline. The CDR3 sequence is CASRGSTDTQYF. In DNA, the CDR3 is TGCGCCAGTAGGGGGAGCACAGATACGCAGTATTTT. This sequence joins TRBV9 and TRBJ2-3; tentatively, D is TRBD1 (6 bases). The CDR3 runs 12 residues. The germline V gene has CDR1 SGDLS and CDR2 YYNGEE.

For the CDR3, the DNA is TGTGCCAGCAGCGCACCGACAGGGGGGGGGTCTGGGGCCAACGTCCTGACTTTC. Its protein product is CASSAPTGGGSGANVLTF. The genes are TRBV28 and TRBJ2-6, with TRBD1 matching 9 bases. The CDR3 is 18 residues long. Per the germline V gene, CDR1 is MDHEN and CDR2 is SYDVKM. Trimming removed 6 bases from V and 1 base from J; junction bases left unmatched: 10.

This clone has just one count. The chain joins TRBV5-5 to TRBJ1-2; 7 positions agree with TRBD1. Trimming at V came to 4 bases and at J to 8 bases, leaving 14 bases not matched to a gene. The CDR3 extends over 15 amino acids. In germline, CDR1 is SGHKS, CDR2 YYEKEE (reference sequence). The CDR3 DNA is TGTGCCAGCAGCCCAAAGACAGGGCAACTTATGGGCTACACCTTC. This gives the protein CASSPKTGQLMGYTF.